This T cell receptor beta chain was profiled in a study of Graves' ophthalmopathy and Graves' hyperthyroidism. In the study overall: Peripheral blood was obtained at first diagnosis, ahead of any treatment.

The sequenced template was RNA, covering the TCR beta CDR3 region. Amplification began with first-round RT-PCR using HTBI primers, then second-round multiplex PCR was performed. TCRdb passed the multiplex PCR reads through MiXCR, listing each CDR3 protein once. The repertoire consists of 500,000 to 700,000 distinct CDR3 sequences, with 22% occurring once and the leading ten covering roughly 6.9%. Germline V gives CDR1 KGHDR, CDR2 SFDVKD. This CDR3 is built from 17 residues. The junction had 9 bases not matched to a gene; V was cut back by 5 bases and J by 2 bases. The origin of this receptor is a woman aged 18-30 years with stable Graves' hyperthyroidism. Some clones in this sample may be carry-over from other donors' samples. Sequenced input: peripheral blood. V gene TRBV24-1 combines with J gene TRBJ2-3; 10 bases are a match to TRBD2. In nucleotides, the CDR3 is TGTGCCACCAGTGGAGTTTCTAGCGGGAGATCCACAGATACGCAGTATTTT. Protein product: CATSGVSSGRSTDTQYF.